The clone carrying this T cell receptor (beta chain) has only a few counts. Its matching antigen is unknown. Germline assignment: CDR1 DFQATT and CDR2 SNEGSKA (reference sequence). After removal of 3 bases from V and 16 bases from J, the junction contained 8 bases not matched to a gene. CDR3 length equals 12 residues. These data come from a study of T cells in Graves' hyperthyroidism and ophthalmopathy. General study results and limits: By a 13 V-J model, ophthalmopathy was set apart from stable hyperthyroidism.

RNA transcripts provided the source from which TCR beta CDR3 regions were amplified. During a first-round RT-PCR of the TCR CDR3, the HTBI primer set was used. One entry per CDR3 protein, called by TCRdb with MiXCR from the multiplex PCR reads. The sample yields some 560,000 distinct CDR3 sequences, roughly 14% seen once. Patients aged 18 to 65 with hyperthyroidism were newly diagnosed, with duration under 2 months. The chain has TRBV20-1 and TRBJ1-6, with 8 positions matching TRBD1. The sample comprised blood. This clonotype was sampled from a woman aged 25 to 39 with Graves' hyperthyroidism. CDR3 sequence reads: CSASGTGHILHF. The CDR3, as DNA: TGCAGTGCTAGTGGGACAGGACATATTCTCCACTTT.